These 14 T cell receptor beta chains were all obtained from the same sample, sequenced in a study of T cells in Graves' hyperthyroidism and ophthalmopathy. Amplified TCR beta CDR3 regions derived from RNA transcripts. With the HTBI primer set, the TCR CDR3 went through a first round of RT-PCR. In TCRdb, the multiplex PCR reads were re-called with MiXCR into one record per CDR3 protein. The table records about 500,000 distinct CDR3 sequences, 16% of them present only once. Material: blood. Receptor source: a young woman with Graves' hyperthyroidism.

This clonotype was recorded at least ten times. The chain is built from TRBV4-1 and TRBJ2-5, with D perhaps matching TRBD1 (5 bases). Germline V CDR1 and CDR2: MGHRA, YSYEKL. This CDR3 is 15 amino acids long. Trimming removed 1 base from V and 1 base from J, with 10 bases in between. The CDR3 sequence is CASSQGFGAQETQYF. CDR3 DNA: TGCGCCAGCAGCCAAGGTTTTGGGGCCCAAGAGACCCAGTACTTC.

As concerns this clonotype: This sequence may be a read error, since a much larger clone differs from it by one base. The CDR3 DNA sequence: TGTGCCTGGAGTCCCCTCAATGCTGACGGCTACACCTTC. The encoded protein is CAWSPLNADGYTF. This chain connects TRBV30 to TRBJ1-2; the D is unclear. Trimming removed 2 bases at V and 8 bases at J, with 15 bases between. Germline CDR1 reads GTSNPN; CDR2 reads SVGIG (reference sequence). The CDR3 runs to 13 residues.

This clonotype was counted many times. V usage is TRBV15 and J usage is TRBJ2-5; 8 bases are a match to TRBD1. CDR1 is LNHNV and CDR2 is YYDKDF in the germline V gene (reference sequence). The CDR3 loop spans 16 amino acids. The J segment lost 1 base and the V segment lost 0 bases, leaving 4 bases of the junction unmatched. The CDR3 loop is CATSRDRTGTQETQYF. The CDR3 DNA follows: TGTGCCACCAGCAGAGACCGGACAGGGACCCAAGAGACCCAGTACTTC.

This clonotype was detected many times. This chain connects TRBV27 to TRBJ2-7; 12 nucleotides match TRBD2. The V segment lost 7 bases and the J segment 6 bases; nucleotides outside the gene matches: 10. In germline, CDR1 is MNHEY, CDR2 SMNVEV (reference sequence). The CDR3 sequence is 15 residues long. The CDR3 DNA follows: TGTGCCAGCAAGTCCGGACTAGCGGGGACCTCCGAGCAGTACTTC. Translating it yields CASKSGLAGTSEQYF.

Written as DNA, the CDR3 is TGTGCCAGTAGTACCCAGGGGGACACTGAAGCTTTCTTT. This codes for CASSTQGDTEAFF. The V and J genes are TRBV19 and TRBJ1-1; 7 nucleotides match TRBD1. This CDR3 has 13 residues. Germline values: CDR1 LNHDA, CDR2 SQIVND (reference sequence). J lost 3 bases, V lost 4 bases, and 2 bases had no gene match.

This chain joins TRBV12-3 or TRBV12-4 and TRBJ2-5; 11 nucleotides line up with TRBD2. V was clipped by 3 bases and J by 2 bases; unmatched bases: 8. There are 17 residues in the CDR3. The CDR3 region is CASSFPSGGPKQETQYF. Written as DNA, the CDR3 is TGTGCCAGCAGTTTCCCTAGCGGGGGGCCCAAGCAAGAGACCCAGTACTTC.

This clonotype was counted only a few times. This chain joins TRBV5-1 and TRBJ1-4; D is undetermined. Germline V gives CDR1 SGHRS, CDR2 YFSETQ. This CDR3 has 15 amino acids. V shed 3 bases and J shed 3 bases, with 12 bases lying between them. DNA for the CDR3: TGCGCCAGCAGCTCGTCCTCGACCCCTAATGAAAAACTGTTTTTT. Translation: CASSSSSTPNEKLFF.

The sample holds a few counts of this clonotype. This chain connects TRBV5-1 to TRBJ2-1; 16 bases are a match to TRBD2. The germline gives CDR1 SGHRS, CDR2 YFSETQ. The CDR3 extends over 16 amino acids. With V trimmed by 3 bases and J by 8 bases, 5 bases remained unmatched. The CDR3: CASSSGLAGGPYEQFF. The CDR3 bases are TGCGCCAGCAGCTCGGGACTAGCGGGGGGGCCCTATGAGCAGTTCTTC.

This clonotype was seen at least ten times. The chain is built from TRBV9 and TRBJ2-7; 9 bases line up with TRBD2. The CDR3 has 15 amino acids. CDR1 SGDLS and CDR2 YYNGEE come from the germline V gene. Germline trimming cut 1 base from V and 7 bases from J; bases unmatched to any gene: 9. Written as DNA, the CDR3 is TGTGCCAGCAGCGTATCTGGCGGGGGGGCCGGAGAGCAGTACTTC. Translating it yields CASSVSGGGAGEQYF.

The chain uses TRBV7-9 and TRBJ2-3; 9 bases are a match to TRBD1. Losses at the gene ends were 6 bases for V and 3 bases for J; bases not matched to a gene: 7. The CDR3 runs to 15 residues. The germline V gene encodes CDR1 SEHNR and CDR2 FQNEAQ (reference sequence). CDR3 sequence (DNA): TGTGCCAGCAGTAATAGACAGGGGGTTACAGATACGCAGTATTTT. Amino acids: CASSNRQGVTDTQYF.

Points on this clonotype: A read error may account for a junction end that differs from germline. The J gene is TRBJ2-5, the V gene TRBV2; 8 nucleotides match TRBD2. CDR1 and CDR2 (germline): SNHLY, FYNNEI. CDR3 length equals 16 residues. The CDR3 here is CASSYVPGGVRETRYF. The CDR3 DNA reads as TGTGCCAGCAGTTACGTCCCGGGGGGGGTACGAGAGACCCGGTACTTC.

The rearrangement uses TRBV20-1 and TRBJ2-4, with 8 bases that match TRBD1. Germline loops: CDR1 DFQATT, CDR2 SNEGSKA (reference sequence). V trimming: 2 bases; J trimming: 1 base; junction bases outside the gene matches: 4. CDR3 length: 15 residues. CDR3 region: CSARQGALAKNIQYF. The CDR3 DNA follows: TGCAGTGCTAGACAGGGGGCCTTGGCCAAAAACATTCAGTACTTC.

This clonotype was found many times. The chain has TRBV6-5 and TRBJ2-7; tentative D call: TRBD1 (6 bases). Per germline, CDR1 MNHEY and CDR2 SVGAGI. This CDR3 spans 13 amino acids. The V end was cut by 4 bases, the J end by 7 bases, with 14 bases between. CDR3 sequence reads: CASSFRDTGEQYF. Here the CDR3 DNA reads TGTGCCAGCAGTTTCAGGGACACCGGGGAGCAGTACTTC.

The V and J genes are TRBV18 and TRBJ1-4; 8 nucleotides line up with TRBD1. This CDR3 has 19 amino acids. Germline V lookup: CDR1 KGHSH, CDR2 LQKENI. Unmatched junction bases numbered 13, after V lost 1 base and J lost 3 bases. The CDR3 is CASSPRGGTGGPSNEKLFF. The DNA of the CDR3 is TGTGCCAGCTCACCACGAGGTGGGACAGGCGGCCCTTCTAATGAAAAACTGTTTTTT.